A single sample gave rise to the 24 T cell receptor beta chains below, sequenced in a study of blood T cell repertoires in COVID-19. Repertoires were generated with immunoSEQ multiplex PCR, while TCRdb's copy carries only in-frame clones and drops some. The sample records roughly 14,000 clones, around 87% being singletons. Material for sequencing was peripheral blood. Receptors were obtained from a human donor in a cohort sampled during active COVID-19.

This chain links TRBV7-6 with TRBJ2-7, with TRBD2 matching over 9 bases. Unmatched junction bases numbered 9, after V lost 5 bases and J lost 1 base. The CDR3 consists of 16 residues. CDR1 is SGHVS, CDR2 FNYEAQ, per germline. CDR3 sequence: CASSLETAGGSYEQYF. DNA of the CDR3: TGTGCCAGCAGCCTGGAAACAGCGGGGGGATCCTACGAGCAGTACTTC.

This sequence joins TRBV5-1 and TRBJ1-3; tentative D call: TRBD1 (6 bases). The CDR3 length is 19 residues. V was trimmed by 4 bases and J by 2 bases, leaving 25 bases between them. In germline, CDR1 is SGHRS, CDR2 YFSETQ. CDR3 nucleotide sequence: TGCGCCAGCAGCGCGAACCCCTTGGGAACAGGGCAAGCTGGAAACACCATATATTTT. The encoded protein is CASSANPLGTGQAGNTIYF.

The chain carries TRBV6-4 and TRBJ2-1; D not certain. This CDR3 has 14 amino acids. Germline V CDR1 and CDR2: MRHNA, SNTAGT. V gave up 5 bases and J gave up 3 bases, with 11 bases separating them. CDR3 sequence (DNA): TGTGCCAGCAGTAAGGAACTAAACTACAATGAGCAGTTCTTC. It is translated as CASSKELNYNEQFF.

This clone showed up just a few times. This rearrangement joins TRBV30 to TRBJ1-5; TRBD1 agrees at 7 bases. The germline gives CDR1 GTSNPN, CDR2 SVGIG (reference sequence). J was trimmed by 5 bases and V by 2 bases; bases with no gene match: 3. The CDR3 is made up of 13 amino acids. CDR3 DNA sequence: TGTGCCTGGAGTACAACAGGGGATCAGCCCCAGCATTTT. Translation gives CAWSTTGDQPQHF.

This clone was seen a single time. The chain employs TRBV7-9 and TRBJ1-2; perhaps TRBD1 as D (6 bases). V was pared by 5 bases and J by 6 bases, with 13 bases between. The CDR3 has 13 amino acids. CDR1 is SEHNR, CDR2 FQNEAQ, per germline (reference sequence). The CDR3 DNA reads TGTGCCAGCAGCGATTACAGGGACCATGGCTACACCTTC. Residues: CASSDYRDHGYTF.

This chain connects TRBV9 to TRBJ2-3, with 8 bases identical to TRBD2. The J segment lost 4 bases and the V segment lost 4 bases, leaving 8 bases of the junction unmatched. The CDR3 has 15 amino acids. CDR1 is SGDLS, CDR2 YYNGEE, per germline. Here the CDR3 reads CASSPRGLDPDTQYF. CDR3 nucleotides: TGTGCCAGCAGCCCGAGGGGACTAGACCCAGATACGCAGTATTTT.

V and J are TRBV27 and TRBJ1-1; a weak D match, TRBD1 (6 bases). The CDR3 loop spans 15 amino acids. Between the trimmed V and J ends, which lost 3 bases and 5 bases, there was a span of 16 bases. The germline V gene has CDR1 MNHEY and CDR2 SMNVEV (reference sequence). CDR3 in DNA: TGTGCCAGCAGTTTTTTTCTGGGGGCAGAGACTGAAGCTTTCTTT. Translating it yields CASSFFLGAETEAFF.

This chain uses TRBV10-2 with TRBJ2-3; TRBD2 matches at 11 bases. Germline V gene data show CDR1 as WSHSY and CDR2 as SAAADI. Unmatched junction bases numbered 0, after V lost 3 bases and J lost 4 bases. CDR3 length: 14 amino acids. This CDR3 is CASSDSGRADTQYF. In DNA form, the CDR3 reads TGCGCCAGCAGTGATAGCGGGAGGGCAGATACGCAGTATTTT.

The V call is TRBV6-2 or TRBV6-3, the J call TRBJ1-5, with D hard to call. V lost 2 bases and J 5 bases, leaving 19 bases between the germline ends. CDR1 MNHEY and CDR2 SVGEGT come from the germline V gene. The CDR3 consists of 17 residues. The CDR3 protein is CASSYHSAGAEDQPQHF. The CDR3 bases are TGTGCCAGCAGTTACCATAGCGCAGGTGCCGAAGATCAGCCCCAGCATTTT.

This chain joins TRBV28 and TRBJ2-7; D unresolved. CDR1 is MDHEN and CDR2 is SYDVKM in the germline V gene. Trimming removed 2 bases at V and 0 bases at J, with 8 bases between. This CDR3 spans 14 amino acids. The CDR3 protein is CASSLPQLSYEQYF. The DNA of the CDR3 is TGTGCCAGCAGTTTACCACAGCTCTCCTACGAGCAGTACTTC.

V is TRBV19 and J is TRBJ2-5; D remains unclear. CDR3 length equals 13 residues. Germline-derived CDR1 and CDR2 are LNHDA and SQIVND (reference sequence). Trimming cost V 4 bases and J 0 bases, with 6 bases left between them. CDR3 protein: CASSRAYQETQYF. For the CDR3, the DNA is TGTGCCAGTAGTAGGGCGTACCAAGAGACCCAGTACTTC. Together with reference TRBV19 and TRBJ2-5, the CDR3 gives the full variable domain: DGGITQSPKYLFRKEGQNVTLSCEQNLNHDAMYWYRQDPGQGLRLIYYSQIVNDFQKGDIAEGYSVSREKKESFPLTVTSAQKNPTAFYLCASSRAYQETQYFGPGTRLLVL.

The V call is TRBV5-1, the J call TRBJ1-6; 8 nucleotides align to TRBD1. V trimming: 5 bases; J trimming: 10 bases; junction bases outside the gene matches: 8. There are 14 residues in the CDR3. Germline CDR1 SGHRS, CDR2 YFSETQ. CDR3 sequence (DNA): TGCGCCAGCAGATCGACAGGGGAAGGATCACCCCTCCACTTT. Amino acids: CASRSTGEGSPLHF.

This clone showed up just once. The DNA for the CDR3 is TGTGCCAGCAAGGGGGAAGGAGAGACCCAGTACTTC. Residues: CASKGEGETQYF. The chain combines TRBV11-3 with TRBJ2-5; D perhaps matches TRBD1 (6 bases). CDR3 length: 12 amino acids. Per the germline V gene, CDR1 is SGHNT and CDR2 is YENEEA. Between the trimmed V and J ends, which lost 7 bases and 4 bases, there was a span of 10 bases.

The rearrangement uses TRBV7-2 and TRBJ1-5; the D gene is possibly TRBD1 (6 bases). V lost 1 base to trimming and J lost 7 bases, with 14 bases between them. The CDR3 contains 15 residues. CDR1 and CDR2 from the germline V gene are SGHTA and FQGNSA. CDR3 amino acids: CASSLDGGAGQPQHF. The CDR3 DNA is TGTGCCAGCAGCTTAGACGGGGGGGCAGGACAGCCCCAGCATTTT.

This clone was counted once. The V and J genes are TRBV6-5 and TRBJ2-7; D perhaps matches TRBD1 (5 bases). There are 14 residues in the CDR3. The V end lost 3 bases, the J end lost 6 bases, and 15 bases lay between the germline ends. CDR1 is MNHEY, CDR2 SVGAGI, per germline. The CDR3: CASSYSGHRLEQYF. The DNA for the CDR3 is TGTGCCAGCAGTTATTCAGGACACCGACTCGAGCAGTACTTC.

The gene calls are TRBV19 and TRBJ1-4; 8 bases align to TRBD1. Trimming removed 7 bases from V and 10 bases from J; junction bases left unmatched: 11. Germline lookup yields CDR1 LNHDA and CDR2 SQIVND (reference sequence). CDR3 length: 14 amino acids. CDR3 sequence reads: CASTPQGGYGKLFF. The DNA of the CDR3 is TGTGCCAGTACCCCACAGGGGGGTTATGGAAAACTGTTTTTT.

The rearrangement uses TRBV27 and TRBJ2-3; a weak D match, TRBD2 (5 bases). Germline V gene sequence: CDR1 MNHEY, CDR2 SMNVEV (reference sequence). V dropped 10 bases and J dropped 4 bases, with 9 bases sitting between them. The CDR3 is 11 residues long. CDR3 residues: CATILADTQYF. CDR3 in DNA: TGTGCCACCATACTAGCAGATACGCAGTATTTT.

The chain combines TRBV30 with TRBJ1-5; weak D call: TRBD1 (5 bases). The germline gives CDR1 GTSNPN, CDR2 SVGIG (reference sequence). The V end was cut by 1 base, the J end by 2 bases, with 6 bases between. The CDR3 totals 13 residues. CDR3: CAWSARGNQPQHF. The CDR3 nucleotides are TGTGCCTGGAGTGCCAGGGGCAATCAGCCCCAGCATTTT.

The chain is built from TRBV6-5 and TRBJ2-7; 10 bases are a match to TRBD1. CDR1 is MNHEY and CDR2 is SVGAGI in the germline V gene. The CDR3 runs 14 residues. After removal of 6 bases from V and 3 bases from J, the junction contained 5 bases not matched to a gene. The CDR3 spells CASRPGQGDYEQYF. The CDR3 nucleotides read TGTGCCAGCAGACCAGGACAGGGGGACTACGAGCAGTACTTC.

The J gene is TRBJ2-5, the V gene TRBV5-1; D gene ambiguous. This CDR3 has 14 residues. Germline CDR1 and CDR2: SGHRS and YFSETQ. The ends were cut back, 0 bases at V and 1 base at J, with 7 bases in the middle. The CDR3 region has the DNA TGCGCCAGCAGCTTGGACAGCTCCCAAGAGACCCAGTACTTC. Translating it yields CASSLDSSQETQYF. Full variable domain (outside the CDR3, taken from reference TRBV5-1 and TRBJ2-5): KAGVTQTPRYLIKTRGQQVTLSCSPISGHRSVSWYQQTPGQGLQFLFEYFSETQRNKGNFPGRFSGRQFSNSRSEMNVSTLELGDSALYLCASSLDSSQETQYFGPGTRLLVL.

This chain joins TRBV10-3 and TRBJ2-7, with 8 bases identical to TRBD1. CDR1 ENHRY and CDR2 SYGVKD come from the germline V gene. The CDR3 has 16 amino acids. J gave up 0 bases and V 5 bases, and 9 bases lay outside the gene matches. The CDR3, as DNA: TGTGCCATCAGTCCACTAACCGGGACAGGCTCCTACGAGCAGTACTTC. It specifies CAISPLTGTGSYEQYF.

This clone has just one count. The rearrangement joins TRBV27 to TRBJ2-5, with unresolved D. V lost 7 bases to trimming and J lost 5 bases, with 5 bases between them. The germline CDR1 and CDR2 sequences are MNHEY and SMNVEV (reference sequence). There are 10 residues in the CDR3. The chain's CDR3 is CASTYETQYF. The DNA for the CDR3 is TGTGCCAGCACCTATGAGACCCAGTACTTC.

This chain joins TRBV5-3 and TRBJ1-3; D gene unclear. TRBV5-3 is noted as an ORF with a role that remains uncertain. The V and J ends lost 4 bases and 2 bases respectively, with 10 bases between them. The CDR3 covers 14 residues. The CDR3 region has the DNA TGTGCCAGAAGCGAGCCGGGTCCTGGAAACACCATATATTTT. Residues: CARSEPGPGNTIYF.

The chain has TRBV25-1 and TRBJ2-5; unclear D gene. There are 13 residues in the CDR3. Germline V gene lookup returns CDR1 MGHDK and CDR2 SYGVNS. Trimming left V 10 bases short and J 5 bases short, with 17 bases between. The CDR3 protein is CANKTVLQETQYF. CDR3 DNA sequence: TGTGCCAACAAAACCGTGCTACAGGAGACCCAGTACTTC.